Below are 29 T cell receptor beta chains sequenced from a single sample in a study of CD8 T cells in Susac syndrome. RNA amounts of about 0.5 to 1 ug underwent reverse transcription with random hexamers. TCRdb fed the immunoSEQ multiplex PCR reads into MiXCR, producing one record per CDR3 protein. The table has tens of thousands of distinct CDR3 sequences, 91% seen once. Sequenced: CD8+ T cells from PBMCs. These receptors all come from a human donor with multiple sclerosis.

This chain links TRBV6-5 with TRBJ2-6, with D hard to call. The CDR3 is 17 amino acids. Trimming removed 2 bases from V and 0 bases from J, with 11 bases in between. CDR1 and CDR2 (germline): MNHEY, SVGAGI. CDR3 DNA sequence: TGTGCCAGCAGTTACACCTATACCCTCTCTGGGGCCAACGTCCTGACTTTC. Its protein product is CASSYTYTLSGANVLTF.

This chain joins TRBV7-9 and TRBJ1-1; D is ambiguous. The length of the CDR3 is 14 residues. Germline V CDR1 and CDR2: SEHNR, FQNEAQ (reference sequence). V lost 6 bases to trimming and J lost 11 bases, with 22 bases between them. CDR3 protein: CASSMGLILSRAFF. The CDR3 DNA reads as TGTGCCAGCAGTATGGGCCTAATCTTAAGTCGGGCTTTCTTT.

This clonotype appeared a single time. The chain joins TRBV23-1 to TRBJ2-1; 9 nucleotides line up with TRBD1. TRBV23-1 is recorded as an ORF, its role being uncertain. The CDR3 contains 15 residues. V lost 3 bases and J lost 4; bases outside the gene matches: 4. The CDR3 region is CASSQLGQGYNEQFF. CDR3 in DNA: TGCGCCAGCAGTCAGCTGGGACAGGGTTACAATGAGCAGTTCTTC.

This clonotype has only one observation. CDR3 in DNA: TGTGCCAGCAGTCCAGGAGGGAGCTCCTACAATGAGCAGTTCTTC. Protein product: CASSPGGSSYNEQFF. The rearrangement links TRBV28 to TRBJ2-1, with D possibly TRBD2 on 6 matching bases. The CDR3 contains 15 residues. Trimming took 5 bases from V and 0 from J, leaving 11 bases between them. The germline CDR1 and CDR2 sequences are MDHEN and SYDVKM.

The chain links TRBV29-1 to TRBJ1-1; D gene uncertain. This CDR3 has 11 residues. The germline V gene encodes CDR1 SQVTM and CDR2 ANQGSEA. The V end was cut by 8 bases, the J end by 7 bases, with 14 bases between. In DNA form, the CDR3 reads TGCAGCATAACCTGGAATGTTGAAGCTTTCTTT. Amino acids: CSITWNVEAFF.

This chain connects TRBV27 to TRBJ2-2; D gene unclear. Germline V gene lookup returns CDR1 MNHEY and CDR2 SMNVEV (reference sequence). Trimming removed 6 bases at V and 2 bases at J, with 4 bases between. The CDR3 contains 12 residues. The CDR3: CASRFNTGELFF. CDR3 coding DNA: TGTGCCAGCAGATTTAACACCGGGGAGCTGTTTTTT.

The rearrangement links TRBV10-1 to TRBJ2-5; 13 bases align to TRBD2. The junction had 7 bases not matched to a gene; V was cut back by 3 bases and J by 3 bases. CDR3 length: 17 residues. The germline gives CDR1 WNHNN, CDR2 SYGVQD (reference sequence). CDR3 region: CASSDPTGTSGEETQYF. CDR3 DNA: TGCGCCAGCAGTGATCCGACCGGGACTAGCGGGGAAGAGACCCAGTACTTC.

The chain combines TRBV29-1 with TRBJ2-1; possibly TRBD2 for D (5 bases). There are 13 residues in the CDR3. Trimming left V 2 bases short and J 2 bases short, with 7 bases between. Germline V gene data show CDR1 as SQVTM and CDR2 as ANQGSEA. The CDR3 loop reads CSVERGTYNEQFF. Here the CDR3 DNA reads TGCAGCGTTGAACGGGGAACCTACAATGAGCAGTTCTTC.

This rearrangement joins TRBV27 to TRBJ2-5; TRBD2 matches at 11 bases. The CDR3 totals 13 residues. Germline CDR1 reads MNHEY; CDR2 reads SMNVEV (reference sequence). V was clipped by 6 bases and J by 5 bases; unmatched bases: 2. In nucleotides, the CDR3 is TGTGCCAGCAGAACTAGCGGGGGTGAGACCCAGTACTTC. This sequence encodes CASRTSGGETQYF.

The chain couples TRBV30 to TRBJ1-2; no reliable D call. The V end lost 4 bases, the J end lost 7 bases, and 13 bases lay between the germline ends. The CDR3 spans 12 residues. Germline-derived CDR1 and CDR2 are GTSNPN and SVGIG (reference sequence). The CDR3 bases are TGTGCCTGGACGGAGGGCCGGAGTGGCTACACCTTC. As protein: CAWTEGRSGYTF.

J is TRBJ2-3 and V is TRBV6-2 or TRBV6-3, with D possibly matching TRBD2 (5 bases). The V and J ends lost 6 bases and 4 bases respectively, with 17 bases between them. The CDR3 loop spans 15 amino acids. Germline values: CDR1 MNHEY, CDR2 SVGEGT. This chain's CDR3 is CASSSQPGYADTQYF. CDR3 DNA sequence: TGTGCCAGCAGCTCCCAGCCGGGGTATGCAGATACGCAGTATTTT.

The chain employs TRBV13 and TRBJ2-1, with TRBD2 identical over 10 bases. The CDR3 totals 16 residues. Unmatched junction bases numbered 7, after V lost 6 bases and J lost 2 bases. Germline values: CDR1 PRHDT, CDR2 FYEKMQ (reference sequence). CDR3 loop: CASSNRAGGPYNEQFF. The CDR3 bases are TGTGCCAGCAGTAACCGAGCGGGGGGGCCCTACAATGAGCAGTTCTTC.

The chain is built from TRBV20-1 and TRBJ1-1; D might be TRBD1 (5 bases). Germline assignment: CDR1 DFQATT and CDR2 SNEGSKA (reference sequence). CDR3 length equals 15 residues. Trimming cost V 5 bases and J 2 bases, with 18 bases left between them. The CDR3 DNA follows: TGCAGTGCTCTGATACCGGGACGGATTAACACTGAAGCTTTCTTT. Translated, it gives CSALIPGRINTEAFF.

The CDR3 DNA sequence: TGTGCCAGCAGTTACTCTTGGGGCGCTCTGTCTTCGAACACCGGGGAGCTGTTTTTT. It encodes CASSYSWGALSSNTGELFF. The chain links TRBV6-5 to TRBJ2-2, with a weak D call TRBD1 (5 bases). Per germline, CDR1 MNHEY and CDR2 SVGAGI. This CDR3 spans 19 amino acids. Trimming took off 0 bases at V and 0 bases at J, with 17 bases between the two ends.

The chain combines TRBV7-8 with TRBJ2-7; D is perhaps TRBD1 (6 bases). V was shortened by 2 bases and J by 2 bases, with 13 bases between the two germline ends. The germline V gene has CDR1 SGHVS and CDR2 FQNEAQ. The CDR3 is made up of 15 amino acids. The chain's CDR3 is CASSLNTGKTYEQYF. The CDR3 DNA is TGTGCCAGCAGCTTAAATACAGGGAAAACCTACGAGCAGTACTTC. Drawing the rest from reference TRBV7-8 and TRBJ2-7, the complete variable domain is GAGVSQSPRYKVAKRGQDVALRCDPISGHVSLFWYQQALGQGPEFLTYFQNEAQLDKSGLPSDRFFAERPEGSVSTLKIQRTQQEDSAVYLCASSLNTGKTYEQYFGPGTRLTVT.

This chain joins TRBV27 and TRBJ2-7; 7 bases align to TRBD2. The germline gives CDR1 MNHEY, CDR2 SMNVEV (reference sequence). The J segment lost 3 bases and the V segment lost 3 bases, leaving 2 bases of the junction unmatched. The CDR3 has 13 residues. The CDR3 nucleotides read TGTGCCAGCAGTTTCGCTAGCGGCTACGAGCAGTACTTC. Translation gives CASSFASGYEQYF.

J is TRBJ2-5 and V is TRBV20-1, with TRBD2 as a possible D gene (6 bases). CDR3 length: 12 residues. Germline V gives CDR1 DFQATT, CDR2 SNEGSKA (reference sequence). V was pared by 6 bases and J by 1 base, with 9 bases between. The CDR3 reads CSAGTVQETQYF. The CDR3 DNA sequence: TGCAGTGCGGGGACTGTCCAAGAGACCCAGTACTTC.

This clonotype was detected once. This chain joins TRBV19 and TRBJ1-1; unclear D gene. Trimming removed 9 bases at V and 0 bases at J, with 17 bases between. CDR3 length: 15 residues. CDR1 is LNHDA and CDR2 is SQIVND in the germline V gene (reference sequence). The CDR3 nucleotides are TGTGCCAGCAACCCCGGTCCCGGGATGAACACTGAAGCTTTCTTT. Translation gives CASNPGPGMNTEAFF.

This rearrangement joins TRBV28 to TRBJ1-5; D unresolved. Per germline, CDR1 MDHEN and CDR2 SYDVKM. V was cut by 3 bases and J by 4 bases, with 10 bases left in between. The CDR3 has 14 residues. In DNA form, the CDR3 reads TGTGCCAGCAGTTTTGGACGGGCGAATCAGCCCCAGCATTTT. It codes for CASSFGRANQPQHF.

This sequence joins TRBV4-3 and TRBJ2-7, with D possibly matching TRBD1 (6 bases). Germline loops: CDR1 LGHNA, CDR2 YSLEER. V lost 1 base to trimming and J lost 4 bases, with 14 bases between them. The CDR3 sequence is 15 residues long. The CDR3 region has the DNA TGCGCCAGCAGCCAAGGGGGGACATCGCCTTACGAGCAGTACTTC. Residues: CASSQGGTSPYEQYF.

Remarks on this clonotype: One junction end does not reproduce the germline sequence, and a read error may be involved. V gene TRBV28 combines with J gene TRBJ2-7; D might be TRBD2 (6 bases). This CDR3 has 13 residues. Germline assignment: CDR1 MDHEN and CDR2 SYDVKM. CDR3 DNA sequence: TGTGCCGGCAGGATCAACCTAGCGCACGAGCAGTACTTC. As protein: CAGRINLAHEQYF.

This clonotype was observed once. The chain recombines TRBV7-2 with TRBJ2-3; D unresolved. V was shortened by 1 base and J by 5 bases, with 10 bases between the two germline ends. The CDR3 covers 14 residues. Germline loops: CDR1 SGHTA, CDR2 FQGNSA. CDR3 sequence: CASSLDGPLDTQYF. CDR3 in DNA: TGTGCCAGCAGCTTAGATGGCCCATTAGATACGCAGTATTTT. Filled out from reference TRBV7-2 and TRBJ2-3, the complete variable domain reads GAGVSQSPSNKVTEKGKDVELRCDPISGHTALYWYRQSLGQGLEFLIYFQGNSAPDKSGLPSDRFSAERTGGSVSTLTIQRTQQEDSAVYLCASSLDGPLDTQYFGPGTRLTVL.

The V and J genes are TRBV11-2 and TRBJ2-7; the match to TRBD2 covers 11 bases. The junction had 19 bases not matched to a gene; V was cut back by 3 bases and J by 3 bases. This CDR3 spans 20 amino acids. Germline values: CDR1 SGHAT, CDR2 FQNNGV. CDR3 protein: CASSLEAEGLAGGNVYEQYF. The CDR3 region has the DNA TGTGCCAGCAGCTTGGAGGCGGAGGGGCTAGCGGGAGGAAACGTCTACGAGCAGTACTTC.

The chain couples TRBV7-2 to TRBJ2-7; possibly TRBD1 for D (7 bases). Germline loops: CDR1 SGHTA, CDR2 FQGNSA. This CDR3 spans 15 amino acids. Trimming removed 5 bases at V and 3 bases at J, with 17 bases between. The CDR3 protein is CASSRYTGEVYEQYF. The CDR3 nucleotides read TGTGCCAGCAGCCGGTATACAGGGGAGGTCTACGAGCAGTACTTC. Full variable domain (remainder filled in from reference TRBV7-2 and TRBJ2-7): GAGVSQSPSNKVTEKGKDVELRCDPISGHTALYWYRQSLGQGLEFLIYFQGNSAPDKSGLPSDRFSAERTGGSVSTLTIQRTQQEDSAVYLCASSRYTGEVYEQYFGPGTRLTVT.

V gene TRBV11-2 combines with J gene TRBJ2-1; 7 nucleotides agree with TRBD2. V lost 5 bases, J lost 2 bases, and 3 bases stayed unmatched. The CDR3 runs 14 residues. Germline V lookup: CDR1 SGHAT, CDR2 FQNNGV. CDR3 protein: CASSGGVTYNEQFF. CDR3 DNA sequence: TGTGCCAGCAGCGGGGGGGTGACCTACAATGAGCAGTTCTTC.

The chain employs TRBV5-6 and TRBJ2-5; TRBD1 matches 10 bases. Per the germline V gene, CDR1 is SGHDT and CDR2 is YYEEEE. With 0 bases clipped from V and 4 bases from J, the junction kept 6 bases outside the gene matches. The CDR3 covers 16 residues. CDR3 region: CASSLAVGQGVETQYF. The CDR3 DNA reads as TGTGCCAGCAGCTTGGCGGTTGGACAGGGGGTAGAGACCCAGTACTTC.

The chain links TRBV12-3 or TRBV12-4 to TRBJ2-3; the D gene is possibly TRBD1 (5 bases). The CDR3 totals 16 residues. The V end was cut by 8 bases, the J end by 1 base, with 19 bases between. The CDR3 sequence is CASSIMGLERTDTQYF. CDR3 in DNA: TGTGCCAGCTCCATTATGGGGCTCGAACGCACAGATACGCAGTATTTT.

The chain is built from TRBV3-1 and TRBJ2-1, with 7 bases matching TRBD2. The V gene end was trimmed by 1 base and the J gene end by 4 bases; junction bases not matched to a gene: 7. The length of the CDR3 is 16 residues. Germline CDR1 LGHDT, CDR2 YNNKEL (reference sequence). The CDR3 DNA reads as TGTGCCAGCAGCCAAGCTAGCCTAGCGGCTTACAATGAGCAGTTCTTC. Amino acids: CASSQASLAAYNEQFF.

The rearrangement uses TRBV28 and TRBJ2-7; the D is unclear. The CDR3 has 12 amino acids. The V end lost 6 bases, the J end lost 4 bases, and 10 bases lay between the germline ends. The germline V gene has CDR1 MDHEN and CDR2 SYDVKM. In nucleotides, the CDR3 is TGTGCCAGCAGGGACGTCTTTTACGAGCAGTACTTC. The encoded protein is CASRDVFYEQYF.